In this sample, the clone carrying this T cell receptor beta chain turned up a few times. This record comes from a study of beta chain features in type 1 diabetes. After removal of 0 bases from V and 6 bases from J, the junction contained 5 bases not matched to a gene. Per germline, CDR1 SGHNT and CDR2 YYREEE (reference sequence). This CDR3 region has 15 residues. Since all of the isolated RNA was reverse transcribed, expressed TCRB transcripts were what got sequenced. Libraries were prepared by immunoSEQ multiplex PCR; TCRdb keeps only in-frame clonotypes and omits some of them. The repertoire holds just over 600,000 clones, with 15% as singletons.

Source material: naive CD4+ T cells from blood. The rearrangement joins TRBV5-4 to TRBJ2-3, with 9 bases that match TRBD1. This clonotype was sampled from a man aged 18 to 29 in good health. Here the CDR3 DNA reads TGTGCCAGCAGCTTGGGACAGGGGGTCAGGGATACGCAGTATTTT. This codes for CASSLGQGVRDTQYF.